The 19 T cell receptor beta chains below all came from one sample that was sequenced in a study of cytomegalovirus exposure and HLA in healthy donors. In the PCR, 60 Vbeta and 13 Jbeta primers were used. Profiling relied on immunoSEQ multiplex PCR, and the TCRdb table lists in-frame clones only, not all of them. The table has fewer than 120,000 clones, around four fifths seen once. The sequencing input was PBMCs. The receptors were gathered from a young man in good health and CMV-seropositive.

The chain carries TRBV11-3 and TRBJ2-5; 7 positions agree with TRBD1. Per the germline V gene, CDR1 is SGHNT and CDR2 is YENEEA. The CDR3 contains 15 residues. Losses at the gene ends were 5 bases for V and 0 bases for J; bases not matched to a gene: 6. CDR3 coding DNA: TGTGCCAGCAGCACCGGGACAGCTTACCAAGAGACCCAGTACTTC. Protein sequence: CASSTGTAYQETQYF.

The chain joins TRBV27 to TRBJ2-2; 11 positions agree with TRBD2. This CDR3 has 19 residues. The V segment lost 5 bases and the J segment 7 bases; nucleotides outside the gene matches: 18. CDR1 is MNHEY and CDR2 is SMNVEV in the germline V gene (reference sequence). The CDR3 here is CASSLSGSGGADPHGELFF. CDR3 in DNA: TGTGCCAGCAGTCTAAGCGGTAGCGGGGGGGCCGACCCTCACGGGGAGCTGTTTTTT.

This clone was detected a few times. The V gene is TRBV29-1, the J gene TRBJ2-7, with 8 positions matching TRBD2. J gave up 5 bases and V 3 bases, and 3 bases lay outside the gene matches. In germline, CDR1 is SQVTM, CDR2 ANQGSEA. The CDR3 spans 12 residues. The CDR3: CSVEVSGDEQYF. As DNA, the CDR3 is TGCAGCGTTGAGGTTAGCGGGGACGAGCAGTACTTC.

The chain couples TRBV29-1 to TRBJ1-1, with D possibly TRBD1 on 5 matching bases. With 6 bases removed from V and 1 base from J, the gap between germline ends came to 9 bases. The CDR3 totals 12 residues. Per the germline V gene, CDR1 is SQVTM and CDR2 is ANQGSEA. CDR3 amino acids: CSVPTGNTEAFF. DNA for the CDR3: TGCAGCGTCCCCACAGGGAACACTGAAGCTTTCTTT.

The V call is TRBV25-1, the J call TRBJ1-3, with 8 nucleotides matching TRBD1. The CDR3 spans 15 residues. Germline CDR1 reads MGHDK; CDR2 reads SYGVNS. Trimming cost V 6 bases and J 3 bases; bases outside gene matches: 7. The CDR3 DNA reads TGTGCCAGCAGCGATTCGACAGGGGTTGGAAACACCATATATTTT. Residues: CASSDSTGVGNTIYF.

This chain connects TRBV5-6 to TRBJ2-7; D unresolved. V dropped 4 bases and J dropped 1 base, with 15 bases sitting between them. There are 15 residues in the CDR3. Looked up from germline, CDR1 is SGHDT and CDR2 is YYEEEE. CDR3 nucleotide sequence: TGTGCCAGCAGCCGTCCAGGTGCATTATCCTACGAGCAGTACTTC. It translates to CASSRPGALSYEQYF. The full variable domain, with the rest looked up from reference TRBV5-6 and TRBJ2-7, is DAGVTQSPTHLIKTRGQQVTLRCSPKSGHDTVSWYQQALGQGPQFIFQYYEEEERQRGNFPDRFSGHQFPNYSSELNVNALLLGDSALYLCASSRPGALSYEQYFGPGTRLTVT.

The chain recombines TRBV7-9 with TRBJ1-4, with D tentatively TRBD1 (5 bases). The CDR3 runs 12 residues. Trimming cost V 5 bases and J 11 bases, with 12 bases left between them. In germline, CDR1 is SEHNR, CDR2 FQNEAQ (reference sequence). The CDR3 reads CASSGEGRKLFF. CDR3 coding DNA: TGTGCCAGCAGCGGGGAGGGACGGAAACTGTTTTTT.

The V call is TRBV5-5, the J call TRBJ2-3; tentative D call: TRBD2 (6 bases). V lost 7 bases, J lost 6 bases, and 6 bases lay in between. The CDR3 sequence is 10 residues long. Germline V gene data show CDR1 as SGHKS and CDR2 as YYEKEE (reference sequence). CDR3 in DNA: TGTGCCAGCCGGGGGGATACGCAGTATTTT. It encodes CASRGDTQYF.

The rearrangement uses TRBV7-9 and TRBJ1-1; D is ambiguous. Germline V gives CDR1 SEHNR, CDR2 FQNEAQ (reference sequence). Trimming shortened V by 4 bases and J by 0 bases, and 12 bases separated the two germline ends. CDR3 length equals 15 residues. DNA for the CDR3: TGTGCCAGCAGCTCTACAGCCTACCTGAACACTGAAGCTTTCTTT. This encodes CASSSTAYLNTEAFF.

In this sample, this clone turned up once. This chain joins TRBV4-1 and TRBJ2-7; 9 positions agree with TRBD1. The CDR3 length is 15 residues. Losses at the gene ends were 4 bases for V and 5 bases for J; bases not matched to a gene: 9. Germline values: CDR1 MGHRA, CDR2 YSYEKL. CDR3 sequence reads: CASSPAATGGDEQYF. The CDR3 nucleotides are TGCGCCAGCAGCCCCGCCGCCACAGGGGGCGACGAGCAGTACTTC.

This clone was detected a few times. The rearrangement uses TRBV12-5 and TRBJ2-2, with D possibly matching TRBD2 (5 bases). The germline V gene has CDR1 LGHNT and CDR2 FRNRAP. Trimming pared 2 bases from V and 2 bases from J, leaving 9 bases between. This CDR3 has 15 residues. The CDR3 is CASGLRESNTGELFF. CDR3 sequence (DNA): TGTGCTAGTGGTTTGCGGGAATCCAACACCGGGGAGCTGTTTTTT.

J is TRBJ2-5 and V is TRBV19, with 7 bases lining up with TRBD2. Germline CDR1 is LNHDA and CDR2 is SQIVND (reference sequence). The CDR3 length is 15 residues. Germline trimming cut 5 bases from V and 4 bases from J; bases unmatched to any gene: 10. The CDR3 nucleotides are TGTGCCAGTAGTGACCGGACTAGATATATAGAGACCCAGTACTTC. Protein sequence: CASSDRTRYIETQYF.

This chain connects TRBV7-9 to TRBJ2-6; 9 nucleotides line up with TRBD1. This CDR3 contains 17 residues. Germline lookup yields CDR1 SEHNR and CDR2 FQNEAQ (reference sequence). Losses at the gene ends were 3 bases for V and 1 base for J; bases not matched to a gene: 4. CDR3 sequence reads: CASSFTGGASGANVLTF. The CDR3 DNA reads as TGTGCCAGCAGCTTCACAGGGGGCGCTTCTGGGGCCAACGTCCTGACTTTC. The full variable domain, its missing parts supplied by reference TRBV7-9 and TRBJ2-6, is DTGVSQNPRHKITKRGQNVTFRCDPISEHNRLYWYRQTLGQGPEFLTYFQNEAQLEKSRLLSDRFSAERPKGSFSTLEIQRTEQGDSAMYLCASSFTGGASGANVLTFGAGSRLTVL.

This clone was detected only once. V gene TRBV4-3 combines with J gene TRBJ1-5, with no clear D. The V end was cut by 0 bases, the J end by 2 bases, with 8 bases between. Per the germline V gene, CDR1 is LGHNA and CDR2 is YSLEER. The CDR3 has 15 residues. This CDR3 is CASSQDAEGNQPQHF. The CDR3 nucleotides are TGCGCCAGCAGCCAAGACGCCGAGGGCAATCAGCCCCAGCATTTT.

This chain connects TRBV12-5 to TRBJ1-6, with D perhaps TRBD1 (5 bases). The CDR3 spans 15 residues. Germline V lookup: CDR1 LGHNT, CDR2 FRNRAP. V was shortened by 0 bases and J by 8 bases, with 11 bases between the two germline ends. DNA of the CDR3: TGTGCTAGTGGTTTGGTGACCGGGGGACATTCACCCCTCCACTTT. Protein product: CASGLVTGGHSPLHF.

CDR3 in amino acids: CASSPGGGGGSETQYF. CDR3 DNA: TGTGCCAGCAGCCCTGGGGGCGGGGGGGGTAGCGAGACCCAGTACTTC. The V gene is TRBV5-4, the J gene TRBJ2-5; TRBD2 aligns across 9 bases. Germline V gene sequence: CDR1 SGHNT, CDR2 YYREEE (reference sequence). CDR3 length: 16 residues. V lost 4 bases, J lost 5 bases, and 12 bases stayed unmatched.

This clone has only one observation. The rearrangement uses TRBV7-9 and TRBJ1-3; 12 bases match TRBD1. Germline CDR1 and CDR2: SEHNR and FQNEAQ (reference sequence). V dropped 6 bases and J dropped 3; count of bases not matched to a gene: 12. The CDR3 totals 18 residues. The CDR3 spells CASRPEKGQGAGGNTIYF. Written as DNA, the CDR3 is TGTGCCAGCAGACCAGAAAAGGGACAGGGGGCCGGTGGAAACACCATATATTTT.

The chain recombines TRBV13 with TRBJ2-3, with 8 nucleotides matching TRBD2. Looked up from germline, CDR1 is PRHDT and CDR2 is FYEKMQ (reference sequence). This CDR3 is 16 amino acids long. With V trimmed by 4 bases and J by 2 bases, 8 bases remained unmatched. The CDR3 loop reads CASSSESGGPTDTQYF. The CDR3 region has the DNA TGTGCCAGCAGCTCCGAAAGCGGGGGTCCCACAGATACGCAGTATTTT.

The genes are TRBV4-1 and TRBJ1-3, with D possibly being TRBD1 (6 bases). Per the germline V gene, CDR1 is MGHRA and CDR2 is YSYEKL. Trimming stripped 3 bases from V and 1 base from J, with 10 bases between. This CDR3 contains 15 residues. The CDR3 coding sequence is TGCGCCAGCAGCCAGGGACATATTTCTGGAAACACCATATATTTT. It yields the protein CASSQGHISGNTIYF.